Shown below are 11 T cell receptor beta chains from a single sample sequenced in a study of a mutant IDH1 vaccine in newly diagnosed glioma. Time point defined: week 11, during vaccination. Each vaccine dose was 300 ug of mutant IDH1 20-mer peptide, with topical imiquimod. TCRdb's copy holds only in-frame clones and misses some; the assay was immunoSEQ multiplex PCR. The sample shows 95,000 to 120,000 clones, under 90% of them seen only once. The antigens for these receptors are not known. The sequences come from PBMCs, collected from a glioma patient whose treatment included an IDH1 peptide vaccine. Source of these receptors: a woman aged 45-60 years with glioma.

The V gene is TRBV27, the J gene TRBJ2-1; TRBD2 might be the D (6 bases). The CDR3 runs to 11 residues. Between the trimmed V and J ends, which lost 7 bases and 6 bases, there was a span of 7 bases. The germline CDR1 and CDR2 sequences are MNHEY and SMNVEV (reference sequence). In DNA, the CDR3 is TGTGCCAGCAAGACTAGCAATGAGCAGTTCTTC. Protein product: CASKTSNEQFF.

This clone has just one count. The chain has TRBV6-5 and TRBJ1-1; D may be TRBD1 (6 bases). V lost 2 bases and J lost 4, with 17 bases in between. Germline values: CDR1 MNHEY, CDR2 SVGAGI. This CDR3 is 16 amino acids long. The CDR3 sequence: CASSYEKTGLSTEAFF. In nucleotides, the CDR3 is TGTGCCAGCAGTTACGAAAAAACAGGGTTAAGCACTGAAGCTTTCTTT.

This clone was detected once. The V call is TRBV5-4, the J call TRBJ2-7; 9 positions match TRBD1. Germline assignment: CDR1 SGHNT and CDR2 YYREEE (reference sequence). Trimming cost V 0 bases and J 0 bases; bases outside gene matches: 4. This CDR3 spans 16 amino acids. CDR3 amino acids: CASSLGGTGNSYEQYF. The CDR3 DNA is TGTGCCAGCAGCTTGGGGGGGACAGGGAACTCCTACGAGCAGTACTTC. The full variable domain, with the rest looked up from reference TRBV5-4 and TRBJ2-7, is ETGVTQSPTHLIKTRGQQVTLRCSSQSGHNTVSWYQQALGQGPQFIFQYYREEENGRGNFPPRFSGLQFPNYSSELNVNALELDDSALYLCASSLGGTGNSYEQYFGPGTRLTVT.

The chain recombines TRBV5-1 with TRBJ2-7, with 8 bases matching TRBD2. This CDR3 contains 13 residues. Germline values: CDR1 SGHRS, CDR2 YFSETQ. V was pared by 4 bases and J by 7 bases, with 7 bases of the junction left unmatched. In DNA, the CDR3 is TGCGCCAGCAGCCCGGGACTAGTGAGGGAGCAGTACTTC. This translates into CASSPGLVREQYF.

V and J are TRBV4-1 and TRBJ2-3; D perhaps matches TRBD2 (5 bases). In germline, CDR1 is MGHRA, CDR2 YSYEKL. Trimming shortened V by 1 base and J by 7 bases, and 18 bases separated the two germline ends. The CDR3 has 16 residues. The CDR3 loop reads CASSQADSLRTNTQYF. The CDR3 DNA sequence: TGCGCCAGCAGCCAAGCGGACTCCTTACGCACGAATACGCAGTATTTT.

The chain employs TRBV6-6 and TRBJ2-3; unclear D gene. Between the trimmed V and J ends, which lost 0 bases and 4 bases, there was a span of 5 bases. CDR1 and CDR2 from the germline V gene are MNHNY and SVGAGI (reference sequence). CDR3 length equals 13 residues. As DNA, the CDR3 is TGTGCCAGCAGTTACTCGAACCCAGATACGCAGTATTTT. This codes for CASSYSNPDTQYF.

This CDR3 reads CSVQQGSQPQHF. The CDR3 nucleotides read TGCAGCGTCCAACAGGGGAGTCAGCCCCAGCATTTT. This sequence joins TRBV29-1 and TRBJ1-5, with 7 bases fitting TRBD1. CDR3 length equals 12 residues. Germline values: CDR1 SQVTM, CDR2 ANQGSEA. Trimming removed 6 bases from V and 6 bases from J; junction bases left unmatched: 5.

The chain recombines TRBV11-2 with TRBJ1-1, with TRBD1 as a possible D gene (6 bases). V lost 5 bases and J 5 bases, leaving 15 bases between the germline ends. Looked up from germline, CDR1 is SGHAT and CDR2 is FQNNGV. This CDR3 spans 14 amino acids. CDR3 nucleotides: TGTGCCAGCAGCATCCAGACAGGCCGGACTGAAGCTTTCTTT. Protein sequence: CASSIQTGRTEAFF.

V is TRBV28 and J is TRBJ1-5; D not resolved. CDR1 is MDHEN and CDR2 is SYDVKM in the germline V gene. This CDR3 has 14 amino acids. Deletions cut 5 bases from V and 5 bases from J, with 13 bases between. As DNA, the CDR3 is TGTGCCAGCAGTCCTAGTTTGGGAGATCAGCCCCAGCATTTT. Amino acid sequence: CASSPSLGDQPQHF.

The rearrangement joins TRBV5-1 to TRBJ2-7, with D perhaps TRBD2 (5 bases). Germline V gene sequence: CDR1 SGHRS, CDR2 YFSETQ. Deletions cut 4 bases from V and 5 bases from J, with 13 bases between. The CDR3 is 13 residues long. The CDR3 coding sequence is TGCGCCAGCAGCCGAACTAGGTCTCACGAGCAGTACTTC. Amino acids: CASSRTRSHEQYF.

This CDR3 reads CASSLGGYLTYEQYF. CDR3 DNA: TGTGCCAGCAGTTTAGGAGGGTACCTCACCTACGAGCAGTACTTC. V gene TRBV28 combines with J gene TRBJ2-7; D is possibly TRBD2 (6 bases). The CDR3 sequence is 15 residues long. V dropped 2 bases and J dropped 2 bases, with 13 bases sitting between them. The V gene's germline CDR1 is MDHEN and CDR2 SYDVKM.